This passage covers 32 T cell receptor beta chains from one sample sequenced in a study of CXCR3-negative and CXCR3-positive naive CD8 T cells. UMI labels and 5' RACE were used to prepare the TRB cDNA libraries. TCRdb re-called the 5' RACE reads and catalogs CDR3 proteins one per entry, DNA excluded. The specimen's table records 100,000 to 150,000 distinct CDR3 sequences. The specimen sequenced was naive CXCR3- CD8+ T cells from blood. As for subset: CD45RO-CCR7+CD27+CD95- naive CD8+ T cells lacking CXCR3 (TNR3-). The receptors shown here come from a human donor in good health. Some clones in this sample may be carry-over from other donors' samples.

This chain uses TRBV7-9 with TRBJ2-3. CDR3 size: 12 residues. Germline CDR1 SEHNR, CDR2 FQNEAQ (reference sequence). CDR3 loop: CASKNATDTQYF.

V usage is TRBV29-1 and J usage is TRBJ2-1; the TCRdb call, TRBD2, lacks DNA for checking. This CDR3 has 16 residues. Germline assignment: CDR1 SQVTM and CDR2 ANQGSEA. The CDR3 reads CSVEDQRGLADNEQFF.

This chain links TRBV10-1 with TRBJ2-1; as DNA is missing, the TRBD2 call by TCRdb cannot be tested. The CDR3 consists of 18 residues. CDR1 is WNHNN, CDR2 SYGVQD, per germline (reference sequence). CDR3 sequence: CASSESVAGGRYRNEQFF.

The chain has TRBV5-4 and TRBJ2-5; there is no DNA to check the TCRdb D call of TRBD1. The CDR3 is 14 residues long. From germline, CDR1 is SGHNT and CDR2 YYREEE (reference sequence). This chain's CDR3 is CASSLDRVQETQYF.

This clonotype is classed as medium-sized (0.01 to 0.1%) by frequency. The V gene is TRBV7-7, the J gene TRBJ2-3. Germline CDR1 reads SSHAT; CDR2 reads FNYEAQ (reference sequence). The CDR3 runs 15 residues. CDR3 sequence: CASSLVESDTDTQYF.

This chain joins TRBV23-1 and TRBJ2-7; the TCRdb call, TRBD1, lacks DNA for checking. TRBV23-1 is known as an ORF, though its function is uncertain. The CDR3 is made up of 13 amino acids. The CDR3 reads CASCGDVDYEQYF.

V and J are TRBV7-9 and TRBJ1-5; no DNA is available, so the TRBD1 call from TCRdb remains unchecked. Germline V lookup: CDR1 SEHNR, CDR2 FQNEAQ (reference sequence). The CDR3 loop spans 15 amino acids. The chain's CDR3 is CASSPGTGVRQPQHF.

V gene TRBV4-3 combines with J gene TRBJ2-7; TCRdb's assignment of TRBD1 cannot be checked, as there is no DNA. The CDR3 is 15 amino acids. Germline CDR1 LGHNA, CDR2 YSLEER. The CDR3 loop is CASSPGHQLSYEQCF.

The gene calls are TRBV28 and TRBJ1-2; TCRdb selects TRBD1, and the lack of DNA leaves this call unchecked. Germline V gives CDR1 MDHEN, CDR2 SYDVKM. The CDR3 is 17 amino acids. CDR3 residues: CASSPFGTGGDLYGYTF.

The chain carries TRBV14 and TRBJ2-1; TCRdb's D call, TRBD1, is unchecked because there is no DNA. The CDR3 sequence is 14 residues long. CDR1 and CDR2 from the germline V gene are SGHDN and FVKESK. CDR3 in amino acids: CASSQLTGYNEQFF.

The gene calls are TRBV5-6 and TRBJ2-7; TCRdb reports TRBD1, a call that lacks DNA to check it against. Looked up from germline, CDR1 is SGHDT and CDR2 is YYEEEE. The CDR3 totals 14 residues. CDR3 sequence: CASSLPGVDYEQYF.

The chain employs TRBV9 and TRBJ1-2. The CDR3 covers 15 residues. Per germline, CDR1 SGDLS and CDR2 YYNGEE. CDR3 region: CASSGSVGLWYGYTF.

The chain is built from TRBV20-1 and TRBJ2-7; there is no DNA to check the TCRdb D call of TRBD2. The CDR3 extends over 15 amino acids. CDR1 and CDR2 (germline): DFQATT, SNEGSKA (reference sequence). The chain's CDR3 is CSALTSGSSWGEQYF.

V and J are TRBV28 and TRBJ2-1; TCRdb picks TRBD2, but there is no DNA to check that call. Germline lookup yields CDR1 MDHEN and CDR2 SYDVKM. CDR3 length: 12 residues. Here the CDR3 reads CASSSLPDEQFF. Using reference TRBV28 and TRBJ2-1 for the parts outside the CDR3, the full variable domain is DVKVTQSSRYLVKRTGEKVFLECVQDMDHENMFWYRQDPGLGLRLIYFSYDVKMKEKGDIPEGYSVSREKKERFSLILESASTNQTSMYLCASSSLPDEQFFGPGTRLTVL.

The chain is built from TRBV10-2 and TRBJ2-5; the TCRdb call, TRBD1, lacks DNA for checking. CDR1 WSHSY and CDR2 SAAADI come from the germline V gene. This CDR3 is built from 16 residues. CDR3 protein: CASSVTKDIRMETQYF.

This sequence joins TRBV7-9 and TRBJ1-4. The CDR3 runs 14 residues. Germline V gives CDR1 SEHNR, CDR2 FQNEAQ (reference sequence). CDR3 sequence: CASSSNGRSEKLFF.

This chain joins TRBV6-1 and TRBJ2-7; lacking DNA, the TRBD1 call made by TCRdb goes unchecked. The CDR3 sequence is 13 residues long. Germline CDR1 MNHNS, CDR2 SASEGT. CDR3: CASRGQGEDEQYF.

This rearrangement joins TRBV10-3 to TRBJ2-7; TCRdb reports TRBD1, a call that lacks DNA to check it against. CDR1 and CDR2 (germline): ENHRY, SYGVKD. The CDR3 has 13 amino acids. The CDR3 reads CATGQLEFYEQYF.

The CDR3 reads CASSQVESLAYEQYF. V usage is TRBV4-1 and J usage is TRBJ2-7; TCRdb reports TRBD2, a call that lacks DNA to check it against. The CDR3 consists of 15 residues. The germline CDR1 and CDR2 sequences are MGHRA and YSYEKL.

V and J are TRBV15 and TRBJ2-5; TCRdb indicates TRBD1, and absent DNA this call remains unverified. Germline loops: CDR1 LNHNV, CDR2 YYDKDF (reference sequence). The CDR3 is 16 amino acids. The CDR3 sequence: CATSSEQAMYQETQYF.

This chain joins TRBV7-6 and TRBJ2-1; the TCRdb D gene call, TRBD2, has no DNA to confirm it. The CDR3 length is 15 residues. Germline V gene data show CDR1 as SGHVS and CDR2 as FNYEAQ. This CDR3 reads CASSLRLAGVFEQFF.

The genes are TRBV29-1 and TRBJ1-4. CDR1 is SQVTM and CDR2 is ANQGSEA in the germline V gene. This CDR3 comprises 12 residues. The CDR3 here is CSGRRWDEKLFF. The full variable domain, in which reference TRBV29-1 and TRBJ1-4 provide the parts outside the CDR3, is SAVISQKPSRDICQRGTSLTIQCQVDSQVTMMFWYRQQPGQSLTLIATANQGSEATYESGFVIDKFPISRPNLTFSTLTVSNMSPEDSSIYLCSGRRWDEKLFFGSGTQLSVL.

The chain combines TRBV6-6 with TRBJ2-7; TCRdb calls TRBD1, which cannot be checked without DNA. The CDR3 length is 15 residues. Germline loops: CDR1 MNHNY, CDR2 SVGAGI (reference sequence). The CDR3 spells CASSYEDRPSYEQYF.

The V call is TRBV4-2, the J call TRBJ2-7; TCRdb outputs TRBD2, but without DNA this stays unchecked. This CDR3 is 15 amino acids long. CDR1 is LGHNA, CDR2 YNFKEQ, per germline. The CDR3 here is CASSQETSGGYEQYF.

The chain combines TRBV29-1 with TRBJ2-3. CDR3 length equals 11 residues. The germline V gene encodes CDR1 SQVTM and CDR2 ANQGSEA. The CDR3 here is CSVAGPDTQYF.

V is TRBV29-1 and J is TRBJ2-5; TCRdb picks TRBD2, but there is no DNA to check that call. Germline V gene lookup returns CDR1 SQVTM and CDR2 ANQGSEA. This CDR3 has 13 residues. CDR3: CSVRAGEGETQYF.

The CDR3 spells CASSRPQSRAVYEEYF. This sequence joins TRBV23-1 and TRBJ2-7; TCRdb returns TRBD1, unconfirmable since there is no DNA. TRBV23-1 is an open reading frame whose function is uncertain. CDR3 length: 16 residues.

The chain has TRBV5-6 and TRBJ2-7; lacking DNA, the TRBD1 call made by TCRdb goes unchecked. The CDR3 is made up of 14 amino acids. Germline V gives CDR1 SGHDT, CDR2 YYEEEE. The CDR3 region is CASSLGQDVLEQYF.

This sequence joins TRBV4-1 and TRBJ1-1; the TCRdb D gene call, TRBD1, has no DNA to confirm it. This CDR3 comprises 16 residues. Germline CDR1 reads MGHRA; CDR2 reads YSYEKL. CDR3 protein: CASSLGGQSLNTEAFF.

The chain carries TRBV11-2 and TRBJ2-1; lacking DNA, the TRBD2 call made by TCRdb goes unchecked. The CDR3 is 18 residues long. CDR1 and CDR2 from the germline V gene are SGHAT and FQNNGV. CDR3 region: CASSPTPTSGATYNEQFF.

This chain connects TRBV2 to TRBJ2-7; lacking DNA, the TRBD1 call made by TCRdb goes unchecked. Germline-derived CDR1 and CDR2 are SNHLY and FYNNEI. This CDR3 region has 13 residues. The CDR3 sequence is CASSDTGTQEQYF.

The V call is TRBV2, the J call TRBJ1-5. This CDR3 is 13 amino acids long. The germline gives CDR1 SNHLY, CDR2 FYNNEI. CDR3 in amino acids: CASSAESYQPQHF.